This T cell receptor beta chain was retrieved from a study of T-cell memory formation after mild COVID-19. TCRdb itself ran the 5' RACE reads through MiXCR, one entry per CDR3 protein. The table shows around 340,000 distinct CDR3 sequences, with roughly 13% occurring only once. The CDR3 is 14 residues long. Between the trimmed V and J ends, which lost 5 bases and 0 bases, there was a span of 11 bases. Germline V lookup: CDR1 DFQATT, CDR2 SNEGSKA (reference sequence). A few counts support this clonotype. The chain has TRBV20-1 and TRBJ1-3; D not certain. Material: PBMCs or a T cell subset sorted from them (not recorded which). The TCR comes from a young man who had mild COVID-19 (a few samples of this study predate the infection). Cell type and time point are not known. This CDR3 reads CSAADRFSGNTIYF. The CDR3 DNA is TGCAGTGCTGCGGACCGATTCTCTGGAAACACCATATATTTT.